Presented here are 31 T cell receptor beta chains from one specimen sequenced in a study of OX40 agonist ivuxolimab in advanced cancers. Using immunoSEQ multiplex PCR, the repertoire was profiled, and TCRdb retains in-frame clones only, with some absent. The sample has approximately 64,000 clones, about 91% seen once. The sequences come from CD4+ or CD8+ T cells sorted from blood, collected in a trial of the OX40 agonist ivuxolimab. The receptor source for this set is an adult with an advanced solid tumor such as melanoma, head and neck, liver or kidney cancer.

The chain is built from TRBV2 and TRBJ2-6; D is uncertain. There are 14 residues in the CDR3. V was cut by 7 bases and J by 0 bases, with 7 bases left in between. CDR1 is SNHLY and CDR2 is FYNNEI in the germline V gene. CDR3 coding DNA: TGTGCCAGCATCACAGACTCTGGGGCCAACGTCCTGACTTTC. Protein product: CASITDSGANVLTF.

This chain joins TRBV4-1 and TRBJ2-1, with 7 bases that match TRBD2. The CDR3 consists of 16 residues. Germline CDR1 MGHRA, CDR2 YSYEKL. V shed 5 bases, J shed 1 base, and the junction held 8 bases outside the gene matches. CDR3 protein: CASSMQLAESYNEQFF. CDR3 DNA: TGCGCCAGCAGCATGCAGCTAGCGGAGTCCTACAATGAGCAGTTCTTC.

This clone has just one count. The rearrangement uses TRBV29-1 and TRBJ2-7; D is unresolved. CDR1 SQVTM and CDR2 ANQGSEA come from the germline V gene. V lost 4 bases and J lost 0, with 10 bases in between. The CDR3 is 13 residues long. The CDR3 DNA is TGCAGCGTTGTTCAGGCGAGCTCCTACGAGCAGTACTTC. It encodes CSVVQASSYEQYF.

CDR3 in amino acids: CASSLASGAQETQYF. In DNA, the CDR3 is TGCGCCAGCAGCTTGGCTAGCGGGGCCCAAGAGACCCAGTACTTC. The rearrangement uses TRBV5-1 and TRBJ2-5; TRBD2 matches at 9 bases. Germline V lookup: CDR1 SGHRS, CDR2 YFSETQ. Trimming cost V 0 bases and J 1 base; bases outside gene matches: 1. The CDR3 length is 15 residues.

The chain has TRBV19 and TRBJ2-2, with no clear D. Trimming removed 7 bases at V and 1 base at J, with 13 bases between. The length of the CDR3 is 15 residues. Germline lookup yields CDR1 LNHDA and CDR2 SQIVND (reference sequence). CDR3 sequence reads: CASIKSPGNTGELFF. The CDR3 bases are TGTGCCAGTATTAAGTCCCCAGGGAACACCGGGGAGCTGTTTTTT. Full variable domain (rest looked up from reference TRBV19 and TRBJ2-2): DGGITQSPKYLFRKEGQNVTLSCEQNLNHDAMYWYRQDPGQGLRLIYYSQIVNDFQKGDIAEGYSVSREKKESFPLTVTSAQKNPTAFYLCASIKSPGNTGELFFGEGSRLTVL.

In its sample, this clone ranks as medium-sized (0.01 to 0.1%). This chain joins TRBV28 and TRBJ1-2, with 10 positions matching TRBD1. The germline gives CDR1 MDHEN, CDR2 SYDVKM. J lost 4 bases, V lost 5 bases, and 10 bases had no gene match. This CDR3 contains 16 residues. CDR3 residues: CASSQAGTGASYGYTF. DNA of the CDR3: TGTGCCAGCAGTCAGGCCGGGACAGGGGCATCCTATGGCTACACCTTC.

J is TRBJ1-4 and V is TRBV9; no clear D gene. This CDR3 has 15 amino acids. Germline CDR1 and CDR2: SGDLS and YYNGEE. Trimming took 0 bases from V and 5 from J, leaving 11 bases between them. This CDR3 reads CASSVDPGSNEKLFF. The CDR3 DNA reads as TGTGCCAGCAGCGTAGATCCCGGGTCCAATGAAAAACTGTTTTTT.

This clone was found once. The gene calls are TRBV30 and TRBJ2-4; D is ambiguous. CDR3 size: 12 residues. V lost 5 bases, J lost 0 bases, and 5 bases lay in between. The germline V gene encodes CDR1 GTSNPN and CDR2 SVGIG (reference sequence). The CDR3 sequence: CAWGRAKNIQYF. The CDR3 DNA reads as TGTGCCTGGGGACGAGCCAAAAACATTCAGTACTTC. Based on the CDR3 plus reference TRBV30 and TRBJ2-4, the full variable domain is SQTIHQWPATLVQPVGSPLSLECTVEGTSNPNLYWYRQAAGRGLQLLFYSVGIGQISSEVPQNLSASRPQDRQFILSSKKLLLSDSGFYLCAWGRAKNIQYFGAGTRLSVL.

The V gene is TRBV2, the J gene TRBJ2-7, with TRBD1 matching over 10 bases. Germline CDR1 is SNHLY and CDR2 is FYNNEI. V shed 6 bases and J 3 bases; nucleotides not matched to a gene: 5. The CDR3 spans 14 residues. The CDR3 region is CASSGQGVGYEQYF. In DNA form, the CDR3 reads TGTGCCAGCAGCGGACAGGGGGTGGGCTACGAGCAGTACTTC.

The rearrangement uses TRBV10-2 and TRBJ2-7; D uncertain. The germline V gene encodes CDR1 WSHSY and CDR2 SAAADI. The CDR3 has 12 residues. Trimming shortened V by 4 bases and J by 7 bases, and 11 bases separated the two germline ends. CDR3 sequence (DNA): TGCGCCAGCAGTGTGGTAAGGGATGAGCAGTACTTC. Translating gives CASSVVRDEQYF.

V usage is TRBV28 and J usage is TRBJ1-5, with D tentatively TRBD1 (6 bases). Germline CDR1 MDHEN, CDR2 SYDVKM. CDR3 length: 17 amino acids. V was shortened by 2 bases and J by 2 bases, with 16 bases between the two germline ends. The DNA of the CDR3 is TGTGCCAGCAGTTTAAACGGGGCAGGGGCGCGCAATCAGCCCCAGCATTTT. As protein: CASSLNGAGARNQPQHF.

This sequence joins TRBV10-3 and TRBJ2-1; 12 nucleotides line up with TRBD2. CDR3 length: 13 amino acids. CDR1 and CDR2 (germline): ENHRY, SYGVKD. With V trimmed by 10 bases and J by 8 bases, 6 bases remained unmatched. CDR3 in amino acids: CASLAGGHDEQFF. The CDR3 DNA reads as TGTGCCAGTCTAGCGGGAGGGCACGATGAGCAGTTCTTC.

In its sample, this clone was seen once. The V gene is TRBV4-3, the J gene TRBJ1-2, with unresolved D. Germline V gene sequence: CDR1 LGHNA, CDR2 YSLEER. Trimming took 3 bases from V and 2 from J, leaving 7 bases between them. The CDR3 runs to 13 residues. CDR3 sequence: CASSQSVNYGYTF. CDR3 nucleotides: TGCGCCAGCAGCCAGTCGGTGAACTATGGCTACACCTTC.

J is TRBJ2-5 and V is TRBV5-4; 13 nucleotides line up with TRBD2. V trimming: 4 bases; J trimming: 4 bases; junction bases outside the gene matches: 4. Germline V gives CDR1 SGHNT, CDR2 YYREEE (reference sequence). The CDR3 length is 15 residues. This chain's CDR3 is CASSVGTSGIETQYF. In nucleotides, the CDR3 is TGTGCCAGCAGCGTCGGGACTAGCGGGATAGAGACCCAGTACTTC.

V and J are TRBV7-2 and TRBJ2-7, with D possibly matching TRBD1 (6 bases). The V end lost 5 bases, the J end lost 0 bases, and 11 bases lay between the germline ends. This CDR3 comprises 14 residues. Germline assignment: CDR1 SGHTA and CDR2 FQGNSA. In DNA, the CDR3 is TGTGCCAGCAGCAAATACAGGGTCTCCTACGAGCAGTACTTC. As protein: CASSKYRVSYEQYF.

This chain uses TRBV25-1 with TRBJ2-7; TRBD1 is a possible D gene (6 bases). This CDR3 region has 12 residues. Germline V lookup: CDR1 MGHDK, CDR2 SYGVNS. V was cut by 4 bases and J by 3 bases, with 7 bases left in between. This CDR3 reads CASSVQGYEQYF. CDR3 coding DNA: TGTGCCAGCAGTGTACAGGGCTACGAGCAGTACTTC.

The chain joins TRBV14 to TRBJ1-2; D gene ambiguous. V was trimmed by 5 bases and J by 8 bases, leaving 15 bases between them. The CDR3 spans 13 residues. From germline, CDR1 is SGHDN and CDR2 FVKESK. CDR3 DNA: TGTGCCAGCAGCGATAGGGTTGAGCGGGGCTACACCTTC. Protein: CASSDRVERGYTF.

In this sample, this clone turned up once. The V and J genes are TRBV5-1 and TRBJ1-1; D gene ambiguous. The V end lost 0 bases, the J end lost 4 bases, and 13 bases lay between the germline ends. Germline V gene data show CDR1 as SGHRS and CDR2 as YFSETQ. This CDR3 contains 15 residues. The CDR3 protein is CASSLAGLGSTEAFF. The CDR3 coding sequence is TGCGCCAGCAGCTTGGCCGGGCTTGGGAGCACTGAAGCTTTCTTT.

This chain connects TRBV28 to TRBJ2-1; TRBD1 aligns across 7 bases. The ends lost 5 bases at V and 0 bases at J; junction bases unmatched: 4. There are 15 residues in the CDR3. Germline V lookup: CDR1 MDHEN, CDR2 SYDVKM. Here the CDR3 reads CASSTQGSSYNEQFF. The CDR3 bases are TGTGCCAGCAGTACACAGGGGAGCTCCTACAATGAGCAGTTCTTC.

This clone was recorded a few times. The same CDR3 also results from other DNA sequences found in this sample. The CDR3 bases are TGCGCCAGCAGTGAGTCTGGGACCGATACGCAGTATTTT. This codes for CASSESGTDTQYF. The V gene is TRBV10-1, the J gene TRBJ2-3, with D tentatively TRBD1 or TRBD2 (5 bases each). Germline-derived CDR1 and CDR2 are WNHNN and SYGVQD (reference sequence). The CDR3 spans 13 residues. The V end was cut by 0 bases, the J end by 6 bases, with 7 bases between.

This chain's CDR3 is CASSYLVGNNYGYTF. The CDR3 nucleotides are TGTGCCAGCAGTTACTTGGTGGGGAATAACTATGGCTACACCTTC. The chain couples TRBV6-6 to TRBJ1-2; D is undetermined. V was pared by 1 base and J by 1 base, with 10 bases between. CDR1 is MNHNY, CDR2 SVGAGI, per germline (reference sequence). The CDR3 loop spans 15 amino acids.

The V and J genes are TRBV19 and TRBJ1-5; 8 bases are shared with TRBD1. This CDR3 has 16 amino acids. The ends lost 5 bases at V and 7 bases at J; junction bases unmatched: 13. Germline CDR1 and CDR2: LNHDA and SQIVND (reference sequence). DNA of the CDR3: TGTGCCAGTAGTCGGAGAAAAGACAGGGGATCCCAGCCCCAGCATTTT. As protein: CASSRRKDRGSQPQHF.

V is TRBV23-1 and J is TRBJ2-7; TRBD2 matches 12 bases. TRBV23-1 is treated as an ORF (open reading frame) with a function not yet certain. Germline trimming cut 4 bases from V and 2 bases from J; bases unmatched to any gene: 15. CDR3 length equals 19 residues. Here the CDR3 reads CASSLSTSGSIFGAYEQYF. In nucleotides, the CDR3 is TGCGCCAGCAGTCTTTCGACTAGCGGGAGTATTTTCGGGGCCTACGAGCAGTACTTC.

V is TRBV5-4 and J is TRBJ2-1, with 14 bases matching TRBD2. CDR1 is SGHNT and CDR2 is YYREEE in the germline V gene (reference sequence). The CDR3 extends over 16 amino acids. V gave up 3 bases and J gave up 6 bases; unmatched junction bases: 5. The CDR3 sequence: CASSYGLAGGGNEQFF. CDR3 nucleotides: TGTGCCAGCAGCTATGGACTAGCGGGAGGTGGCAATGAGCAGTTCTTC.

The V gene is TRBV5-1, the J gene TRBJ1-4; TRBD1 matches at 7 bases. CDR3 length: 14 amino acids. V trimming: 2 bases; J trimming: 8 bases; junction bases outside the gene matches: 6. Germline V gene lookup returns CDR1 SGHRS and CDR2 YFSETQ. The CDR3: CASSFGQGEEKLFF. CDR3 DNA sequence: TGCGCCAGCAGCTTCGGCCAGGGGGAAGAAAAACTGTTTTTT.

The chain is built from TRBV10-3 and TRBJ2-3, with D uncertain. Trimming took off 8 bases at V and 4 bases at J, with 16 bases between the two ends. The CDR3 is 14 residues long. CDR1 ENHRY and CDR2 SYGVKD come from the germline V gene. CDR3 sequence (DNA): TGTGCCATCGAACCCGGATCCGCTCCAGATACGCAGTATTTT. Translation: CAIEPGSAPDTQYF.

The chain recombines TRBV18 with TRBJ2-2; perhaps TRBD2 as D (5 bases). The CDR3 runs 17 residues. The germline V gene encodes CDR1 KGHSH and CDR2 LQKENI. V lost 2 bases and J 5 bases, leaving 18 bases between the germline ends. Written as DNA, the CDR3 is TGTGCCAGCTCACCAGGAACGGACCGTAGCGAGACCGGGGAGCTGTTTTTT. The encoded protein is CASSPGTDRSETGELFF.

This sequence joins TRBV7-2 and TRBJ2-5; 10 bases map to TRBD2. Matching the DNA end better, TRBJ2-7 makes the J call doubtful. CDR3 length: 18 amino acids. Looked up from germline, CDR1 is SGHTA and CDR2 is FQGNSA. The CDR3 loop is CASSLAWLAGVGSYEQYF. CDR3 DNA: TGTGCCAGCAGCTTAGCGTGGCTAGCGGGAGTGGGGTCCTACGAGCAGTACTTC.

The J gene is TRBJ1-2, the V gene TRBV25-1; D is unresolved. The germline gives CDR1 MGHDK, CDR2 SYGVNS. CDR3 length equals 11 residues. Between the trimmed V and J ends, which lost 8 bases and 5 bases, there was a span of 9 bases. The CDR3 region is CASGRGYGYTF. The CDR3 DNA follows: TGTGCCAGCGGGCGTGGGTATGGCTACACCTTC.

This rearrangement joins TRBV27 to TRBJ2-4; D gene unclear. V dropped 6 bases and J dropped 0 bases, with 12 bases sitting between them. This CDR3 has 15 residues. Per germline, CDR1 MNHEY and CDR2 SMNVEV (reference sequence). CDR3 sequence (DNA): TGTGCCAGCAGCCCTGGACGGGTAGCCAAAAACATTCAGTACTTC. Its protein is CASSPGRVAKNIQYF.

The chain carries TRBV19 and TRBJ2-5, with TRBD2 as a possible D gene (6 bases). There are 13 residues in the CDR3. The V end was cut by 5 bases, the J end by 3 bases, with 10 bases between. CDR1 and CDR2 from the germline V gene are LNHDA and SQIVND (reference sequence). The CDR3 here is CASSLQREETQYF. The CDR3 DNA reads TGTGCCAGTAGTCTCCAGCGGGAAGAGACCCAGTACTTC.